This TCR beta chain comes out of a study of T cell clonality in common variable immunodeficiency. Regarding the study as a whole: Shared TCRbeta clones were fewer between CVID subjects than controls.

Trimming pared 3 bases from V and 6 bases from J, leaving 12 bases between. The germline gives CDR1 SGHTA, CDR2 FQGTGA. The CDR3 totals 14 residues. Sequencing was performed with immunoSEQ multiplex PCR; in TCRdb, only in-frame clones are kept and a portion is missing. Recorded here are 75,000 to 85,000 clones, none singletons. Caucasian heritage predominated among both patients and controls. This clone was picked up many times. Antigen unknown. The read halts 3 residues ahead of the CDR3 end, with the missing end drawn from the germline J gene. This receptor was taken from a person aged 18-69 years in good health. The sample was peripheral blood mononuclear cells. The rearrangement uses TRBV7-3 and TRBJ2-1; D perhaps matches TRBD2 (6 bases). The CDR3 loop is CASSFGRGVNEQFF. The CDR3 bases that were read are TGTGCCAGCAGCTTTGGGCGGGGAGTCAATGAG.